The 19 T cell receptor beta chains given below trace back to one sample, sequenced in a study of OX40 agonist ivuxolimab in advanced cancers. The data were produced by immunoSEQ multiplex PCR, yet TCRdb's version contains in-frame clones alone and is incomplete. This table has about 13,000 clones, about 87% appearing once. This specimen consisted of CD4+ or CD8+ T cells sorted from blood, obtained in a trial of the OX40 agonist ivuxolimab. The receptor source for this set is an adult with an advanced solid tumor such as melanoma, head and neck, liver or kidney cancer.

This clone was detected a few times. The gene calls are TRBV7-6 and TRBJ2-1; D gene unclear. V was clipped by 1 base and J by 5 bases, with 3 bases between them. The length of the CDR3 is 12 residues. Germline CDR1 and CDR2: SGHVS and FNYEAQ. CDR3 protein: CASSLVDNEQFF. CDR3 in DNA: TGTGCCAGCAGCTTAGTAGACAATGAGCAGTTCTTC.

The table lists this clone with a few counts. The gene calls are TRBV6-5 and TRBJ1-2, with D maybe TRBD1 (6 bases). Germline CDR1 MNHEY, CDR2 SVGAGI. The CDR3 extends over 16 amino acids. V dropped 2 bases and J dropped 5 bases, with 18 bases sitting between them. The CDR3 region is CASSYRWTDLEYGYTF. The DNA for the CDR3 is TGTGCCAGCAGTTACCGATGGACAGATCTGGAGTATGGCTACACCTTC.

This clone was found a few times. The chain links TRBV6-4 to TRBJ2-3; TRBD2 matches 7 bases. The ends lost 2 bases at V and 1 base at J; junction bases unmatched: 3. The CDR3 has 15 residues. CDR1 is MRHNA, CDR2 SNTAGT, per germline. CDR3 nucleotides: TGTGCCAGCAGTGACAAGGCGGGGGGCACAGATACGCAGTATTTT. Its translation: CASSDKAGGTDTQYF.

This chain connects TRBV4-1 to TRBJ2-7, with D possibly matching TRBD1 (6 bases). The germline V gene encodes CDR1 MGHRA and CDR2 YSYEKL. The CDR3 is 15 residues long. V gave up 4 bases and J gave up 3 bases, with 16 bases separating them. The CDR3 sequence: CASSRRDRLNYEQYF. The CDR3 DNA follows: TGCGCCAGCAGCCGGAGAGACAGGCTAAACTACGAGCAGTACTTC.

CDR3 DNA sequence: TGCGCCAGCAGCTTGACAGGGGGGGCCAACACCGGGGAGCTGTTTTTT. It specifies CASSLTGGANTGELFF. V gene TRBV5-1 combines with J gene TRBJ2-2, with D possibly matching TRBD1 (8 bases). Germline loops: CDR1 SGHRS, CDR2 YFSETQ. CDR3 length: 16 residues. The V end was cut by 1 base, the J end by 2 bases, with 12 bases between.

V gene TRBV6-1 combines with J gene TRBJ2-2; 10 nucleotides line up with TRBD1. V gave up 4 bases and J gave up 7 bases; unmatched junction bases: 6. The CDR3 runs to 15 residues. Germline-derived CDR1 and CDR2 are MNHNS and SASEGT. The CDR3: CASSVGQGSSGELFF. CDR3 sequence (DNA): TGTGCCAGCAGTGTGGGACAGGGGTCTAGCGGGGAGCTGTTTTTT.

The chain joins TRBV6-6 to TRBJ2-1, with TRBD2 identical over 16 bases. Trimming at V came to 2 bases and at J to 14 bases, leaving 9 bases not matched to a gene. CDR1 is MNHNY and CDR2 is SVGAGI in the germline V gene (reference sequence). The CDR3 loop spans 16 amino acids. The CDR3 reads CASSYPGLAGGRVEFF. In DNA form, the CDR3 reads TGTGCCAGCAGTTACCCGGGACTAGCGGGAGGGAGGGTCGAGTTCTTC.

The genes are TRBV5-1 and TRBJ2-3; 12 positions match TRBD2. Germline V gives CDR1 SGHRS, CDR2 YFSETQ. V dropped 2 bases and J dropped 4; count of bases not matched to a gene: 17. The CDR3 is 20 amino acids. The CDR3 reads CASSFSLAGGYSGGSDTQYF. The CDR3 nucleotides are TGCGCCAGCAGCTTTTCTCTAGCGGGGGGGTACTCCGGCGGGTCAGATACGCAGTATTTT.

The chain is built from TRBV7-8 and TRBJ1-5, with D unclear. The CDR3 spans 13 residues. V shed 3 bases and J shed 5 bases, with 8 bases lying between them. Germline V CDR1 and CDR2: SGHVS, FQNEAQ. CDR3 loop: CASSFYGDQPQHF. The CDR3 nucleotides read TGTGCCAGCAGCTTTTACGGGGATCAGCCCCAGCATTTT.

This clone was detected only once. The rearrangement links TRBV9 to TRBJ2-7; 8 bases fit TRBD1. The V and J ends lost 4 bases and 2 bases, in that order; junction bases with no gene match: 11. The CDR3 loop spans 16 amino acids. Germline V gives CDR1 SGDLS, CDR2 YYNGEE. The CDR3 reads CASSPSRTGYPYEQYF. The CDR3 DNA sequence: TGTGCCAGCAGCCCAAGCAGGACAGGGTATCCCTACGAGCAGTACTTC.

This clone has more than one count but fewer than ten. V and J are TRBV4-1 and TRBJ1-6; D is unresolved. CDR3 size: 15 residues. The germline gives CDR1 MGHRA, CDR2 YSYEKL. Trimming pared 0 bases from V and 6 bases from J, leaving 9 bases between. The CDR3 DNA reads as TGCGCCAGCAGCCAAGAAAGGGCCGTTAATTCACCCCTCCACTTT. Protein product: CASSQERAVNSPLHF.

The chain is built from TRBV28 and TRBJ1-6; D ambiguous. The CDR3 spans 15 residues. Germline V CDR1 and CDR2: MDHEN, SYDVKM. The V and J ends lost 2 bases and 7 bases respectively, with 12 bases between them. The chain's CDR3 is CASSLLGQDNSPLHF. The CDR3 DNA is TGTGCCAGCAGTTTACTTGGCCAGGACAATTCACCCCTCCACTTT. Filled out from reference TRBV28 and TRBJ1-6, the complete variable domain reads DVKVTQSSRYLVKRTGEKVFLECVQDMDHENMFWYRQDPGLGLRLIYFSYDVKMKEKGDIPEGYSVSREKKERFSLILESASTNQTSMYLCASSLLGQDNSPLHFGNGTRLTVT.

CDR3 protein: CASSGPGTGAYGYTF. As DNA, the CDR3 is TGTGCCAGCAGCGGGCCGGGGACAGGGGCCTATGGCTACACCTTC. The chain is built from TRBV9 and TRBJ1-2; the match to TRBD1 covers 10 bases. Per germline, CDR1 SGDLS and CDR2 YYNGEE. There are 15 residues in the CDR3. With V trimmed by 3 bases and J by 4 bases, 6 bases remained unmatched.

In this sample, this clone turned up once. The V and J genes are TRBV19 and TRBJ2-5; TRBD2 matches at 11 bases. CDR3 length: 15 amino acids. Unmatched junction bases numbered 2, after V lost 3 bases and J lost 2 bases. CDR1 is LNHDA, CDR2 SQIVND, per germline (reference sequence). CDR3 sequence reads: CASSIRLAGQETQYF. The CDR3 DNA reads TGTGCCAGTAGTATTAGACTAGCGGGGCAAGAGACCCAGTACTTC.

This chain links TRBV5-4 with TRBJ2-7; TRBD1 matches at 9 bases. Germline V lookup: CDR1 SGHNT, CDR2 YYREEE (reference sequence). Trimming took 2 bases from V and 2 from J; bases not matched to a gene: 8. The CDR3 length is 16 residues. The CDR3 here is CASSLTGTGLTYEQYF. DNA for the CDR3: TGTGCCAGCAGCTTAACCGGGACAGGGCTTACCTACGAGCAGTACTTC. Supplemented by reference TRBV5-4 and TRBJ2-7, the full variable domain reads ETGVTQSPTHLIKTRGQQVTLRCSSQSGHNTVSWYQQALGQGPQFIFQYYREEENGRGNFPPRFSGLQFPNYSSELNVNALELDDSALYLCASSLTGTGLTYEQYFGPGTRLTVT.

Worth noting for this clone: A read error may account for a junction end that differs from germline. This chain links TRBV7-7 with TRBJ2-5, with 7 bases matching TRBD2. The germline CDR1 and CDR2 sequences are SSHAT and FNYEAQ (reference sequence). CDR3 size: 15 residues. CDR3 sequence (DNA): TGTGCTAGCAGCTTTGGGCTAGCGGTTTCGGAGACCCAGTACTTC. Protein product: CASSFGLAVSETQYF.

This chain joins TRBV28 and TRBJ1-2; 9 bases align to TRBD1. CDR1 is MDHEN and CDR2 is SYDVKM in the germline V gene. CDR3 size: 15 residues. V trimming: 4 bases; J trimming: 5 bases; junction bases outside the gene matches: 8. CDR3 in amino acids: CASSSGTGRSYGYTF. Here the CDR3 DNA reads TGTGCCAGCAGTTCCGGGACAGGGCGTTCTTATGGCTACACCTTC.

V usage is TRBV10-2 and J usage is TRBJ1-2, with unresolved D. Trimming left V 8 bases short and J 0 bases short, with 25 bases between. This CDR3 region has 18 residues. Germline CDR1 and CDR2: WSHSY and SAAADI. CDR3 residues: CASGSGSLRDEANYGYTF. CDR3 nucleotide sequence: TGCGCCAGCGGGAGCGGGAGCCTAAGAGACGAAGCTAACTATGGCTACACCTTC.

By share, this clone counts as medium-sized. This chain uses TRBV18 with TRBJ2-2, with unresolved D. The CDR3 totals 16 residues. V lost 3 bases and J lost 0, with 11 bases in between. CDR1 KGHSH and CDR2 LQKENI come from the germline V gene. For the CDR3, the DNA is TGTGCCAGCTCACCGGTCTTTAAGGCGAACACCGGGGAGCTGTTTTTT. Protein product: CASSPVFKANTGELFF.